Each of the 19 T cell receptor beta chains below was sequenced from the same sample in a study of blood T cell repertoires in COVID-19. The data were produced by immunoSEQ multiplex PCR, yet TCRdb's version contains in-frame clones alone and is incomplete. This table has over 250,000 clones, over 75% appearing once. The sample comprised peripheral blood. The receptors here all came from a man aged 50-60 years with active or convalescent COVID-19.

This clone was found a few times. This chain joins TRBV19 and TRBJ1-1; D is possibly TRBD1 (6 bases). Germline CDR1 is LNHDA and CDR2 is SQIVND (reference sequence). The CDR3 extends over 15 amino acids. V dropped 5 bases and J dropped 0 bases, with 13 bases sitting between them. For the CDR3, the DNA is TGTGCCAGTAGTCCCCAGGGGTATATGAACACTGAAGCTTTCTTT. This translates into CASSPQGYMNTEAFF.

CDR3 residues: CASRTGQGYFGYTF. The CDR3 DNA follows: TGTGCCAGTAGGACCGGACAGGGGTATTTTGGCTACACCTTC. The chain has TRBV19 and TRBJ1-2; 9 bases line up with TRBD1. Germline V CDR1 and CDR2: LNHDA, SQIVND (reference sequence). There are 14 residues in the CDR3. With V trimmed by 6 bases and J by 7 bases, 9 bases remained unmatched. Full variable domain (rest looked up from reference TRBV19 and TRBJ1-2): DGGITQSPKYLFRKEGQNVTLSCEQNLNHDAMYWYRQDPGQGLRLIYYSQIVNDFQKGDIAEGYSVSREKKESFPLTVTSAQKNPTAFYLCASRTGQGYFGYTFGSGTRLTVV.

This clone was observed a single time. This chain uses TRBV7-8 with TRBJ2-7; maybe TRBD2 (7 bases). CDR1 is SGHVS and CDR2 is FQNEAQ in the germline V gene. The CDR3 has 13 residues. V lost 1 base to trimming and J lost 5 bases, with 9 bases between them. For the CDR3, the DNA is TGTGCCAGCAGCTTAGGAGGGGGGGACGAGCAGTACTTC. Translation gives CASSLGGGDEQYF.

The chain carries TRBV4-1 and TRBJ2-2; 10 nucleotides line up with TRBD2. The V segment lost 4 bases and the J segment 9 bases; nucleotides outside the gene matches: 5. In germline, CDR1 is MGHRA, CDR2 YSYEKL. The CDR3 extends over 14 amino acids. The CDR3 reads CASSLAGGRRELFF. CDR3 DNA: TGCGCCAGCAGCCTAGCGGGGGGCAGAAGGGAGCTGTTTTTT.

V and J are TRBV6-6 and TRBJ2-4, with 7 bases aligning to TRBD1. V dropped 4 bases and J dropped 4; count of bases not matched to a gene: 7. CDR1 and CDR2 from the germline V gene are MNHNY and SVGAGI (reference sequence). The CDR3 is 15 residues long. CDR3: CASSLTGVGKNIQYF. In nucleotides, the CDR3 is TGTGCCAGCAGTTTAACAGGGGTGGGAAAAAACATTCAGTACTTC.

The chain has TRBV5-1 and TRBJ2-5, with 9 bases that match TRBD2. Unmatched junction bases numbered 4, after V lost 4 bases and J lost 0 bases. CDR1 and CDR2 (germline): SGHRS, YFSETQ. CDR3 length: 15 residues. CDR3 nucleotide sequence: TGCGCCAGCAGCGTAGGACTAGCGTACCAAGAGACCCAGTACTTC. Translation gives CASSVGLAYQETQYF.

The chain couples TRBV19 to TRBJ1-1; D call uncertain. CDR1 is LNHDA and CDR2 is SQIVND in the germline V gene (reference sequence). This CDR3 has 12 residues. V lost 3 bases, J lost 8 bases, and 10 bases lay in between. In DNA, the CDR3 is TGTGCCAGTAGTATGGGCCCCGGAGAAGCTTTCTTT. Its translation is CASSMGPGEAFF.

The table lists this clone with a count of one. The chain uses TRBV5-6 and TRBJ2-1; 8 nucleotides agree with TRBD2. V was pared by 5 bases and J by 4 bases, with 8 bases of the junction left unmatched. Germline loops: CDR1 SGHDT, CDR2 YYEEEE. The CDR3 extends over 15 amino acids. The CDR3 DNA reads as TGTGCCAGCAGTAAGTCCGGGAGGGGATACAATGAGCAGTTCTTC. Translating gives CASSKSGRGYNEQFF.

The chain combines TRBV5-1 with TRBJ2-2, with D perhaps matching TRBD1 (6 bases). V was cut by 4 bases and J by 7 bases, with 20 bases left in between. The germline CDR1 and CDR2 sequences are SGHRS and YFSETQ. The CDR3 length is 16 residues. CDR3 nucleotide sequence: TGCGCCAGCAGCACGGGGCTTTACAGGGACCGCGGGGAGCTGTTTTTT. Its translation: CASSTGLYRDRGELFF.

The genes are TRBV7-9 and TRBJ2-1; 8 positions match TRBD2. Unmatched junction bases numbered 8, after V lost 9 bases and J lost 1 base. The V gene's germline CDR1 is SEHNR and CDR2 FQNEAQ (reference sequence). The CDR3 loop spans 15 amino acids. In nucleotides, the CDR3 is TGTGCCAGTCCGCATAGCGGGATTTCCTACAATGAGCAGTTCTTC. Protein product: CASPHSGISYNEQFF.

The rearrangement uses TRBV12-3 or TRBV12-4 and TRBJ1-1; D gene unclear. This CDR3 has 13 amino acids. Trimming shortened V by 3 bases and J by 4 bases, and 9 bases separated the two germline ends. Here the CDR3 DNA reads TGTGCCAGCAGTTTTGAGCGGGGCACTGAAGCTTTCTTT. The encoded protein is CASSFERGTEAFF.

J is TRBJ1-1 and V is TRBV5-1, with TRBD1 identical over 8 bases. J lost 1 base, V lost 2 bases, and 13 bases had no gene match. The CDR3 consists of 18 residues. Germline V CDR1 and CDR2: SGHRS, YFSETQ. CDR3 nucleotides: TGCGCCAGCAGCTTCGGACTCGGCAGGGGGCTGGGGAACACTGAAGCTTTCTTT. Encoded protein: CASSFGLGRGLGNTEAFF.

The V call is TRBV10-3, the J call TRBJ2-7; 7 bases match TRBD1. Trimming removed 6 bases from V and 4 bases from J; junction bases left unmatched: 6. Germline V CDR1 and CDR2: ENHRY, SYGVKD. The CDR3 contains 13 residues. The CDR3 region has the DNA TGTGCCATCAGGATGACAGGGTCGTACGAGCAGTACTTC. Encoded protein: CAIRMTGSYEQYF.

This clone was seen a single time. The chain joins TRBV7-5 to TRBJ1-2; the listed D gene, TRBD1, was not tested against the DNA. TRBV7-5 is a known pseudogene. This CDR3 is 16 amino acids long. The CDR3 region has the DNA TGTGTCAGAGCTCCAACAGTCGTCCTCTATAACTATGGCTACACCTTC. Amino acids: CVRAPTVVLYNYGYTF.

The chain couples TRBV3-1 (or the pseudogene TRBV3-2) to TRBJ2-7; 7 bases fit TRBD2. This CDR3 is built from 15 residues. Germline CDR1 is LGHDT and CDR2 is YNNKEL (reference sequence). V lost 1 base, J lost 7 bases, and 10 bases stayed unmatched. The CDR3, as DNA: TGTGCCAGCAGCCAAGGGTGGTTAGCGGGTGGAGAGCAGTACTTC. It encodes CASSQGWLAGGEQYF.

This clone was counted between two and nine times. The rearrangement links TRBV4-1 to TRBJ1-2, with D perhaps TRBD1 (6 bases). V lost 4 bases and J 6 bases, leaving 12 bases between the germline ends. Germline CDR1 and CDR2: MGHRA and YSYEKL. The CDR3 spans 13 residues. In DNA, the CDR3 is TGCGCCAGCAGCCCCCGGGACACCCATGGCTACACCTTC. Translating gives CASSPRDTHGYTF.

In its sample, this clone was seen a few times. The chain carries TRBV5-4 and TRBJ2-1, with 11 bases that match TRBD2. In germline, CDR1 is SGHNT, CDR2 YYREEE (reference sequence). The junction had 5 bases not matched to a gene; V was cut back by 3 bases and J by 0 bases. This CDR3 has 17 residues. CDR3 region: CASSSSSGRGSYNEQFF. For the CDR3, the DNA is TGTGCCAGCAGCTCAAGTAGCGGGAGGGGCTCCTACAATGAGCAGTTCTTC.

This rearrangement joins TRBV6-5 to TRBJ1-3; D is unclear. The CDR3 extends over 12 amino acids. V was pared by 7 bases and J by 2 bases, with 6 bases between. The V gene's germline CDR1 is MNHEY and CDR2 SVGAGI. The CDR3 spells CASISPGNTIYF. The DNA for the CDR3 is TGTGCCAGCATCTCCCCTGGAAACACCATATATTTT.

This sequence joins TRBV18 and TRBJ1-4, with TRBD1 matching over 8 bases. Germline values: CDR1 KGHSH, CDR2 LQKENI. This CDR3 region has 13 residues. Trimming cost V 10 bases and J 8 bases; bases outside gene matches: 9. For the CDR3, the DNA is TGTGCCACCACGCAGGGGGCAGGGGAAAAACTGTTTTTT. This gives the protein CATTQGAGEKLFF. Full variable domain (outside the CDR3, taken from reference TRBV18 and TRBJ1-4): NAGVMQNPRHLVRRRGQEARLRCSPMKGHSHVYWYRQLPEEGLKFMVYLQKENIIDESGMPKERFSAEFPKEGPSILRIQQVVRGDSAAYFCATTQGAGEKLFFGSGTQLSVL.